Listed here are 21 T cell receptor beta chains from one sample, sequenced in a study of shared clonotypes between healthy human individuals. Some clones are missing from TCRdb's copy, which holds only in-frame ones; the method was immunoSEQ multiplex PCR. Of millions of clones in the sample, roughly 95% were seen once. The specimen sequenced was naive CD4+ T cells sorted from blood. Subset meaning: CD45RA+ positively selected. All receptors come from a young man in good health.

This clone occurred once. CDR3 sequence: CASSRGQLQEGEQFF. The CDR3, as DNA: TGTGCCAGCAGCAGAGGACAGCTTCAAGAAGGGGAGCAGTTCTTC. The chain carries TRBV11-3 and TRBJ2-1; D possibly corresponds to TRBD1 (6 bases). Germline CDR1 reads SGHNT; CDR2 reads YENEEA. The CDR3 has 15 residues. V dropped 5 bases and J dropped 10 bases, with 21 bases sitting between them.

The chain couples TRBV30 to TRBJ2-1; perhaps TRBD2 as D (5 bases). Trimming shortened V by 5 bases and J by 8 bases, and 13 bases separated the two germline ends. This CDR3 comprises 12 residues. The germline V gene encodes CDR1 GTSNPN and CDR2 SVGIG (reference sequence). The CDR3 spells CAWRPPGYEQFF. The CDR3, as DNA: TGTGCCTGGCGACCCCCGGGGTATGAGCAGTTCTTC.

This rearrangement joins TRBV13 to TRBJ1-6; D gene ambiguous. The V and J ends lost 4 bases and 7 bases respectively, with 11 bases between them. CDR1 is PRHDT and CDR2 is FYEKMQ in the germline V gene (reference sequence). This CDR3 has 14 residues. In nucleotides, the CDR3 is TGTGCCAGCAGCTCCGGAGGTGCGAATTCACCCCTCCACTTT. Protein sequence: CASSSGGANSPLHF.

The CDR3 DNA sequence: TGTGCTAGTGGTTTGTCAAAGGCAGGGGGGGTGAACACTGAAGCTTTCTTT. This codes for CASGLSKAGGVNTEAFF. The chain has TRBV12-5 and TRBJ1-1, with 7 bases identical to TRBD1. Germline CDR1 reads LGHNT; CDR2 reads FRNRAP. CDR3 length: 17 residues. The ends lost 2 bases at V and 0 bases at J; junction bases unmatched: 9.

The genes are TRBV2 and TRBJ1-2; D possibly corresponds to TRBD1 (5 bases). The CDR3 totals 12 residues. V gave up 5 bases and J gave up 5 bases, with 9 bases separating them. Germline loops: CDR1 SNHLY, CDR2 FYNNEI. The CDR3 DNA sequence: TGTGCCAGCAGTAGGGACTTTTATGGCTACACCTTC. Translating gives CASSRDFYGYTF.

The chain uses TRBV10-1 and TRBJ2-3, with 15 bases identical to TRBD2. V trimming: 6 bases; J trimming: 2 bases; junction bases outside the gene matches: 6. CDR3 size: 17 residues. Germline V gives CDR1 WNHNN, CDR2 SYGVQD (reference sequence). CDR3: CASSAGTSGRTTDTQYF. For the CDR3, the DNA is TGCGCCAGCAGCGCAGGGACTAGCGGGAGGACCACAGATACGCAGTATTTT.

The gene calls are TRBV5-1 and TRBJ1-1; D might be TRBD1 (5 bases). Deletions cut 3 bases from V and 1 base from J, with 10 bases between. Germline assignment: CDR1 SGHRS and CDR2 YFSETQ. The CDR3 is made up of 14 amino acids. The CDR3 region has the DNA TGCGCCAGCAGCTCGGGACGGCCGAACACTGAAGCTTTCTTT. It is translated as CASSSGRPNTEAFF.

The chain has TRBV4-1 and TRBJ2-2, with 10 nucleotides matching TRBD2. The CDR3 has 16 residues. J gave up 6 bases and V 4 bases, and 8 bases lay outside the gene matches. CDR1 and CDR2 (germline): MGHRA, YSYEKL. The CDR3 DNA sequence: TGCGCCAGCAGCCGTTTAGCGGGGGGCGGTCCCGGGGAGCTGTTTTTT. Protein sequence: CASSRLAGGGPGELFF.

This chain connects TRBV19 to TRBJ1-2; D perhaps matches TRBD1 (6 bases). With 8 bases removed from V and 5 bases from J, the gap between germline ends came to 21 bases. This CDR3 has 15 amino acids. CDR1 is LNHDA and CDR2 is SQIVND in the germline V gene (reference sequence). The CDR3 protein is CASGSPQGARYGYTF. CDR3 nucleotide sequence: TGTGCCAGTGGGTCCCCACAGGGCGCGAGGTATGGCTACACCTTC.

CDR3: CASTKGGQGTYEQYF. The CDR3 DNA reads TGTGCCAGCACCAAAGGGGGACAGGGGACCTACGAGCAGTACTTC. V and J are TRBV6-5 and TRBJ2-7; the match to TRBD1 covers 10 bases. Trimming cost V 7 bases and J 2 bases; bases outside gene matches: 8. This CDR3 has 15 amino acids. Germline CDR1 MNHEY, CDR2 SVGAGI.

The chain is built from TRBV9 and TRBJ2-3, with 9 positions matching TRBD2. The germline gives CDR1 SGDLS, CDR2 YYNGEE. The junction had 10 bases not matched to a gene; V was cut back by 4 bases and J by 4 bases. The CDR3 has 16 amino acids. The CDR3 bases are TGTGCCAGCAGCCCGCGAGCGGGAGGTTTCCCAGATACGCAGTATTTT. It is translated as CASSPRAGGFPDTQYF.

CDR3 bases: TGTGCCAGCAGTGAAGGGGTTTTCGGGTACCAGCCCCAGCATTTT. It is translated as CASSEGVFGYQPQHF. The J gene is TRBJ1-5, the V gene TRBV6-1; D unclear. The V end lost 1 base, the J end lost 7 bases, and 14 bases lay between the germline ends. The length of the CDR3 is 15 residues. Germline CDR1 reads MNHNS; CDR2 reads SASEGT.

This chain's CDR3 is CASRRGQNTEAFF. The CDR3 region has the DNA TGTGCCAGCAGAAGGGGACAGAACACTGAAGCTTTCTTT. V gene TRBV6-1 combines with J gene TRBJ1-1, with D possibly matching TRBD1 (6 bases). This CDR3 is built from 13 residues. The germline V gene has CDR1 MNHNS and CDR2 SASEGT. The ends were cut back, 6 bases at V and 1 base at J, with 9 bases in the middle.

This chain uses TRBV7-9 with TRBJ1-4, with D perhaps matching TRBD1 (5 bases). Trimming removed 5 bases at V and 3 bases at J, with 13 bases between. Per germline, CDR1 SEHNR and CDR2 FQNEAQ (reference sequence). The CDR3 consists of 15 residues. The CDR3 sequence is CASSPGDGSNEKLFF. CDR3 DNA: TGTGCCAGCAGCCCGGGGGACGGCTCTAATGAAAAACTGTTTTTT.

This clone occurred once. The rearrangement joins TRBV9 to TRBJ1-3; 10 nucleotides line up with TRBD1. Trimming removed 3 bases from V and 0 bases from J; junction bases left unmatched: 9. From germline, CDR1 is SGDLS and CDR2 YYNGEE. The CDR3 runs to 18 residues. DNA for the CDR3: TGTGCCAGCAGCGGTACTACCGGGACAGGGGACTCTGGAAACACCATATATTTT. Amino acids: CASSGTTGTGDSGNTIYF.

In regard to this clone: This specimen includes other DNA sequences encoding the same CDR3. The CDR3 sequence: CAISGRAGTDTQYF. In DNA form, the CDR3 reads TGTGCCATCAGCGGGAGGGCGGGCACAGATACGCAGTATTTT. The chain joins TRBV10-3 to TRBJ2-3; 8 nucleotides match TRBD2. V lost 6 bases and J lost 1; bases outside the gene matches: 3. This CDR3 region has 14 residues. Germline V lookup: CDR1 ENHRY, CDR2 SYGVKD.

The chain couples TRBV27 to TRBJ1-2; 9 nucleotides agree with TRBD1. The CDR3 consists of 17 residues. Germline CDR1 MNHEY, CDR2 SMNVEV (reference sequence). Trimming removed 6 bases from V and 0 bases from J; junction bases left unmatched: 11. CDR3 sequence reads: CASSAGQGIFSNYGYTF. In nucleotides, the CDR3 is TGTGCCAGCAGCGCCGGACAGGGGATATTTTCTAACTATGGCTACACCTTC.

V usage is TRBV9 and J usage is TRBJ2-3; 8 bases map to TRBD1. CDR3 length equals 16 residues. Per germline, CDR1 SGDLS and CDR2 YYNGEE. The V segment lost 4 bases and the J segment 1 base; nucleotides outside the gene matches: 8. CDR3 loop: CASSSLTGVGTDTQYF. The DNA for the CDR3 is TGTGCCAGCAGCTCCCTGACAGGGGTGGGCACAGATACGCAGTATTTT.

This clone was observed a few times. CDR3 residues: CASSPRQGRQETQYF. The CDR3 DNA sequence: TGTGCCAGCAGCCCCAGACAGGGTAGGCAAGAGACCCAGTACTTC. The chain is built from TRBV9 and TRBJ2-5, with 7 bases fitting TRBD1. After removal of 4 bases from V and 2 bases from J, the junction contained 8 bases not matched to a gene. Germline CDR1 SGDLS, CDR2 YYNGEE. CDR3 size: 15 residues.

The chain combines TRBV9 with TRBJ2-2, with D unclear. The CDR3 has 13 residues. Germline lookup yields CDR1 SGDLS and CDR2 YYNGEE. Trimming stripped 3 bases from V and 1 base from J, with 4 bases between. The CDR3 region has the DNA TGTGCCAGCAGCGACAGGAACACCGGGGAGCTGTTTTTT. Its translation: CASSDRNTGELFF.

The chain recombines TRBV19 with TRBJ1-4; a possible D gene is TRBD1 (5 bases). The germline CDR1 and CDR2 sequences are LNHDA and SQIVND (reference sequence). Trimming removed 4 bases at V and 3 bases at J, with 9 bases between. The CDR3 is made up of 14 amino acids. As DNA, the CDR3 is TGTGCCAGTAGTACAGGGAGGTCTAATGAAAAACTGTTTTTT. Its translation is CASSTGRSNEKLFF.